A selection of T cell receptor beta chains follows, all from one sample in a study of cytomegalovirus exposure and HLA in healthy donors. Only in-frame clones appear in the TCRdb table, and some are missing; sequencing was by immunoSEQ multiplex PCR. The sample holds under 150,000 clones, around 10% seen once. The sequencing input was PBMCs. These receptors all stem from a woman aged 40 to 50 in good health and CMV-seropositive. The CDR3 runs from the conserved cysteine through the conserved F or W. The D gene is left open where the match is weak. Expanded clones are given a class, and other clones once, few, many or no size at all.

>TRBJ2-7|.|few|TRBV5-6
CASSSTGNSNEQYF
TGTGCCAGCAGCTCGACAGGAAACAGCAACGAGCAGTACTTC
>TRBJ1-1|.|few|TRBV11-1
CASSLDPGRGGTEAFF
TGTGCCAGCAGCTTAGACCCGGGCCGAGGGGGCACTGAAGCTTTCTTT
>TRBJ1-1|TRBD1|.|TRBV6-6
CASRTGIGAFF
TGTGCCAGCAGGACAGGGATTGGGGCTTTCTTT
>TRBJ1-1|TRBD1|.|TRBV25-1
CASSPLGQGRTEAFF
TGTGCCAGCAGTCCACTGGGACAGGGGAGAACTGAAGCTTTCTTT
>TRBJ1-4|.|.|TRBV5-1
CASSVGGGNNEKLFF
TGCGCCAGCAGCGTAGGCGGAGGGAATAATGAAAAACTGTTTTTT
>TRBJ1-1|TRBD1|.|TRBV10-3
CAISPGTGATAFF
TGTGCCATCAGTCCCGGGACAGGGGCCACGGCTTTCTTT
>TRBJ1-5|.|.|TRBV7-8
CASSLQGYSNQPQHF
TGTGCCAGCAGCTTACAGGGGTATAGCAATCAGCCCCAGCATTTT
>TRBJ1-2|TRBD1|few|TRBV2
CASTPIDRGGYTF
TGTGCCAGCACTCCAATCGACAGGGGTGGCTACACCTTC
>TRBJ2-1|.|.|TRBV6-6
CASRPTGLYNEQFF
TGTGCCAGCAGACCGACAGGACTCTACAATGAGCAGTTCTTC
>TRBJ2-7|.|.|TRBV29-1
CSVAAPTGSYEQYF
TGCAGCGTTGCCGCTCCAACAGGGAGCTACGAGCAGTACTTC
>TRBJ2-5|TRBD1|few|TRBV6-5
CASMGTGRETQYF
TGTGCCAGCATGGGGACAGGGCGAGAGACCCAGTACTTC
>TRBJ1-1|.|few|TRBV2
CASSGEGWTEAFF
TGTGCCAGCAGTGGCGAGGGATGGACTGAAGCTTTCTTT
>TRBJ2-5|TRBD2|few|TRBV4-1
CASSQGRGVGETQYF
TGCGCCAGCAGCCAGGGGCGGGGGGTAGGGGAGACCCAGTACTTC
>TRBJ1-1|TRBD1|few|TRBV5-1
CASSSGQGLTEAFF
TGCGCCAGCAGCTCCGGACAGGGGTTAACTGAAGCTTTCTTT
>TRBJ2-7|TRBD2|.|TRBV7-9
CASSLALTSGSSYEQYF
TGTGCCAGCAGCTTAGCGTTGACTAGCGGTAGCTCCTACGAGCAGTACTTC
>TRBJ2-1|.|few|TRBV2
CASTTLTSNEQFF
TGTGCCAGCACCACTCTTACGTCCAATGAGCAGTTCTTC